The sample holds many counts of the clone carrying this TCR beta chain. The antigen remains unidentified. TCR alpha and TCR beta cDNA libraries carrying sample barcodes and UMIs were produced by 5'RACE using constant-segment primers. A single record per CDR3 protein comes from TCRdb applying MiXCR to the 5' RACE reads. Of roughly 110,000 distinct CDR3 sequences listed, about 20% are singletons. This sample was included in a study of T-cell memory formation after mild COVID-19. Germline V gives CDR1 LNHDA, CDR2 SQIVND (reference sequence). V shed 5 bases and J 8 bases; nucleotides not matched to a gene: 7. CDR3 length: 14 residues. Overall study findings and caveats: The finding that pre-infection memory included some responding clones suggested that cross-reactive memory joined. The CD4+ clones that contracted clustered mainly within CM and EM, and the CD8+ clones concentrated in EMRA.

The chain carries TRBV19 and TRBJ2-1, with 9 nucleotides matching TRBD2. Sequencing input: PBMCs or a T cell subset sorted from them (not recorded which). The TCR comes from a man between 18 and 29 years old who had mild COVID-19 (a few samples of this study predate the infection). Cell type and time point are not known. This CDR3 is CASSSRGGHDEQFF. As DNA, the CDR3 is TGTGCCAGTAGTTCGCGGGGGGGCCATGATGAGCAGTTCTTC.